Reported below is one T cell receptor (beta chain). Its specificity is not known. This specimen comes from a study of OX40 agonist ivuxolimab in advanced cancers. The overall study: The eligibility criteria allowed prior anti-PD-1, anti-PD-L1 or anti-CTLA-4 therapy, and approximately 42% had some. Study-level findings and limits: The mean number of expanded clones was higher in CD8+ T cells than in CD4+.

The method was immunoSEQ multiplex PCR; TCRdb's version includes in-frame clones alone and lacks a portion of them. The sample holds 95,000 to 100,000 clones; 70% to 85% are singletons and the top ten take more than 1.2%. This specimen consisted of CD4+ or CD8+ T cells sorted from blood, obtained in a trial of the OX40 agonist ivuxolimab. The TCR comes from an adult with an advanced solid tumor such as melanoma, head and neck, liver or kidney cancer.

CDR3 nucleotide sequence: TGTGCCACCAGACCGACCGTCGGCTACGAGCAGTACTTC. This translates into CATRPTVGYEQYF. The chain recombines TRBV6-5 with TRBJ2-7; D gene ambiguous. The CDR3 is made up of 13 amino acids. The germline V and J ends were trimmed by 10 bases and 3 bases, with 16 bases remaining between them. The germline gives CDR1 MNHEY, CDR2 SVGAGI.